This TCR beta chain was retrieved from a study of tumor-infiltrating lymphocytes in primary liver carcinoma. Overall study findings and caveats: Tumor samples exhibited a significantly greater top-250-clone fraction than blood samples (p = 0.039). Reduced overlap was seen in tumor-adjacent and tumor-blood pairs versus tumor region pairs.

Between the trimmed V and J ends, which lost 0 bases and 6 bases, there was a span of 11 bases. The CDR3 runs 14 residues. In germline, CDR1 is MNHNS, CDR2 SASEGT. From approximately 0.5 ug of total RNA, TCR beta-specific cDNA was reverse-transcribed using a constant-region primer. For TCR beta, libraries were produced by three nested multiplex PCR rounds using slightly modified ARM-PCR. A C-beta reverse primer and TRBV1-TRBV30 forward primers served in each of the first two PCR rounds, at about 10 cycles apiece. TCRdb called the multiplex PCR reads again in MiXCR, with one record for every CDR3 protein. The sample contains fewer than 400,000 distinct CDR3 sequences, 50% to 60% of which appear only once. Germline DNA was extracted alongside blood RNA, which was obtained from unsorted whole blood. This clonotype was seen repeatedly, ten times or more. Its antigen is unidentified.

This chain connects TRBV6-1 to TRBJ1-1; D might be TRBD1 (5 bases). This TCR derives from a woman in her twenties or thirties with primary liver carcinoma and hepatitis B virus infection. Sequenced material: peripheral blood. As DNA, the CDR3 is TGTGCCAGCAGTGAAGCGCGCCCGGGGGCTGAAGCTTTCTTT. Translation: CASSEARPGAEAFF.